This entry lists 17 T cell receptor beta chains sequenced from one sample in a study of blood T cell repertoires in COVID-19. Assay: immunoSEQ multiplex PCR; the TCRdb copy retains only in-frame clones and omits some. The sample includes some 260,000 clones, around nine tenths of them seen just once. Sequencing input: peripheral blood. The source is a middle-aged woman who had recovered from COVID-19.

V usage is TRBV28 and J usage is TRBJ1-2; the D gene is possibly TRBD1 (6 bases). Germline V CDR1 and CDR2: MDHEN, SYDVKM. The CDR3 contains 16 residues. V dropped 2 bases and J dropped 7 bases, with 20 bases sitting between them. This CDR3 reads CASSLGGPGTRGGYTF. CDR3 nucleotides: TGTGCCAGCAGTTTAGGTGGACCCGGGACAAGAGGTGGCTACACCTTC.

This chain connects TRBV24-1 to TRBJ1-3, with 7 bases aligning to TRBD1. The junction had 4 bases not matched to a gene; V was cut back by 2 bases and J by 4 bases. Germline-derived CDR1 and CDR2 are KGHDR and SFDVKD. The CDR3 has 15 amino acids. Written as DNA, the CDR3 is TGTGCCACCAGTGATTCGGCACAGGGGGGAAACACCATATATTTT. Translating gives CATSDSAQGGNTIYF.

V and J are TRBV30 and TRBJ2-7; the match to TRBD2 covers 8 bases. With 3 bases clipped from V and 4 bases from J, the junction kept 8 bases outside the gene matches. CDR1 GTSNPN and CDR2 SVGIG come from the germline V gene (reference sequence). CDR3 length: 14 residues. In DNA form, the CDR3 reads TGTGCCTGGAGGTCGGGGGGGTCCGGTTACGAGCAGTACTTC. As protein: CAWRSGGSGYEQYF.

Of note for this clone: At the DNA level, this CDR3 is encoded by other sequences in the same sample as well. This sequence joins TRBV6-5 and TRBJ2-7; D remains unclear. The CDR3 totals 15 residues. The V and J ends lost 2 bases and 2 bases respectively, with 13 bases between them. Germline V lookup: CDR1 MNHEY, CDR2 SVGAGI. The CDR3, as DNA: TGTGCCAGCAGTTACGGTAGATCTCCCACCTACGAGCAGTACTTC. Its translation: CASSYGRSPTYEQYF.

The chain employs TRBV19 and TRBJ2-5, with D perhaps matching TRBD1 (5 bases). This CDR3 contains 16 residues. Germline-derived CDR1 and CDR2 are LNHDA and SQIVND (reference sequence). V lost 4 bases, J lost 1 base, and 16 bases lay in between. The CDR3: CASSSPRGAGQETQYF. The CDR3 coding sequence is TGTGCCAGTAGTAGCCCCCGTGGGGCCGGCCAAGAGACCCAGTACTTC. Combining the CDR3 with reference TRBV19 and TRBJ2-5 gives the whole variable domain DGGITQSPKYLFRKEGQNVTLSCEQNLNHDAMYWYRQDPGQGLRLIYYSQIVNDFQKGDIAEGYSVSREKKESFPLTVTSAQKNPTAFYLCASSSPRGAGQETQYFGPGTRLLVL.

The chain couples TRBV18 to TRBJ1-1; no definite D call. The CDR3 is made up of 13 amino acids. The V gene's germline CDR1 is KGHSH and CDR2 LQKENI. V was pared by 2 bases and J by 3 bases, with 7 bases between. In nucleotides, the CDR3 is TGTGCCAGCTCACCAGAGGTCTACACTGAAGCTTTCTTT. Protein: CASSPEVYTEAFF.

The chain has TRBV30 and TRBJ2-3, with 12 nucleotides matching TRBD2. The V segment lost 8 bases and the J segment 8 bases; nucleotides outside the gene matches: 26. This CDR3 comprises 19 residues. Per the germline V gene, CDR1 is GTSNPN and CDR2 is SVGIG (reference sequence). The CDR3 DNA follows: TGTGCCAGGGGAAGGAGGGCTAGCGGGGGGGCAACAGTTTTAGGTACGCAGTATTTT. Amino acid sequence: CARGRRASGGATVLGTQYF.

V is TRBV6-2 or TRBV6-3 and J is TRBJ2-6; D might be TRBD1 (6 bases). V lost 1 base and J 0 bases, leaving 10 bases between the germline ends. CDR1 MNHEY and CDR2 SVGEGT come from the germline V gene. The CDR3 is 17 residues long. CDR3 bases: TGTGCCAGCAGTTACTTGACAGGCACCTCTGGGGCCAACGTCCTGACTTTC. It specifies CASSYLTGTSGANVLTF.

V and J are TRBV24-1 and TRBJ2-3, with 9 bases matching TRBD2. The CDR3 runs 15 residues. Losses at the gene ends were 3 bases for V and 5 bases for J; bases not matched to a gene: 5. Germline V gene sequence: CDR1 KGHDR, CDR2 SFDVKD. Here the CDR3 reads CATSDPTSGLDTQYF. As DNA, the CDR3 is TGTGCCACCAGTGATCCAACTAGCGGGTTAGATACGCAGTATTTT.

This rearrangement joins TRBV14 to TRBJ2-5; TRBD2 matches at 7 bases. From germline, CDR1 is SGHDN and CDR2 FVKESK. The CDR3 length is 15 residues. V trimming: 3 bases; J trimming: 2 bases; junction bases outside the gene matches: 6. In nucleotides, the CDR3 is TGTGCCAGCAGCCAGGACCAGCGGGGTCAAGAGACCCAGTACTTC. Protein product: CASSQDQRGQETQYF.

CDR3 coding DNA: TGTGCCAGCAGCCAAGAAGGCGCAGGGGGCGTCTACGAGCAGTACTTC. It translates to CASSQEGAGGVYEQYF. The genes are TRBV4-2 and TRBJ2-7, with 8 bases aligning to TRBD1. The CDR3 loop spans 16 amino acids. In germline, CDR1 is LGHNA, CDR2 YNFKEQ. V dropped 0 bases and J dropped 3; count of bases not matched to a gene: 7.

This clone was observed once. In DNA form, the CDR3 reads TGTGCCAGCAGCCCCCCGTTATCGGACGAGCAGTACTTC. Its translation is CASSPPLSDEQYF. The V gene is TRBV7-9, the J gene TRBJ2-7; no definite D call. The V and J ends lost 5 bases and 5 bases respectively, with 13 bases between them. CDR1 is SEHNR and CDR2 is FQNEAQ in the germline V gene (reference sequence). CDR3 length: 13 residues.

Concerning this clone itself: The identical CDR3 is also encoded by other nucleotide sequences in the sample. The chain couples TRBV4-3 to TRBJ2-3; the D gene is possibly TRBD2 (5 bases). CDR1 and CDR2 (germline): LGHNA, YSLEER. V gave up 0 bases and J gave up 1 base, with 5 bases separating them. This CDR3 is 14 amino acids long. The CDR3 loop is CASSQDGGTDTQYF. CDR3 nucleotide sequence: TGCGCCAGCAGCCAAGACGGGGGCACAGATACGCAGTATTTT.

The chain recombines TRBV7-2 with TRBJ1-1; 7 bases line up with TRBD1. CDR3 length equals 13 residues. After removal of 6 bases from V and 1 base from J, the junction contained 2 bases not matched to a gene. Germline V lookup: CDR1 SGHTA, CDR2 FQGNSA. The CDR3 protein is CASRGQPNTEAFF. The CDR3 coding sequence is TGTGCCAGCAGGGGACAGCCGAACACTGAAGCTTTCTTT. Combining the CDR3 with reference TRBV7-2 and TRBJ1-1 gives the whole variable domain GAGVSQSPSNKVTEKGKDVELRCDPISGHTALYWYRQSLGQGLEFLIYFQGNSAPDKSGLPSDRFSAERTGGSVSTLTIQRTQQEDSAVYLCASRGQPNTEAFFGQGTRLTVV.

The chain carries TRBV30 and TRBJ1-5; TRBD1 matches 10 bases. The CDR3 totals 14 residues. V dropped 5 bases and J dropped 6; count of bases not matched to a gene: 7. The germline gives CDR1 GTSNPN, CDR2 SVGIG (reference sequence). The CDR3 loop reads CAWGTGALSQPQHF. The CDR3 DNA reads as TGTGCCTGGGGGACAGGGGCGCTAAGTCAGCCCCAGCATTTT. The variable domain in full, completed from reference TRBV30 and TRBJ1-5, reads SQTIHQWPATLVQPVGSPLSLECTVEGTSNPNLYWYRQAAGRGLQLLFYSVGIGQISSEVPQNLSASRPQDRQFILSSKKLLLSDSGFYLCAWGTGALSQPQHFGDGTRLSIL.

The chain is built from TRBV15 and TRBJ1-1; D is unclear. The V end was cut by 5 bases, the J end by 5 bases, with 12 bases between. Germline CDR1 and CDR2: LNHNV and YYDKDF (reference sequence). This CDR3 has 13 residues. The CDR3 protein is CATSGGIETEAFF. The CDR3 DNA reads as TGTGCCACCAGCGGAGGAATAGAAACTGAAGCTTTCTTT.

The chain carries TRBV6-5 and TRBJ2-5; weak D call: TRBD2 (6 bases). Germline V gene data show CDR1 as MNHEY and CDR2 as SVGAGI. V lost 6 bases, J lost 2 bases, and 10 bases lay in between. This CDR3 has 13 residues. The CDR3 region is CASRPSVQETQYF. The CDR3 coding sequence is TGTGCCAGCAGACCTAGCGTACAAGAGACCCAGTACTTC.